The 5 T cell receptor beta chains below come from one sample, sequenced in a study of shared T cell receptors in the human thymus. TCRdb's copy holds only in-frame clones and misses some; the assay was immunoSEQ multiplex PCR. The sample lists hundreds of thousands of clones; roughly 74% were seen once. This same sample was also part of a study on human thymus T cells.

What was sequenced was thymocytes. Source of these receptors: a boy in the first two years of life with a congenital heart defect.

V is TRBV5-1 and J is TRBJ2-1, with TRBD1 as a possible D gene (6 bases). The CDR3 is made up of 14 amino acids. V lost 3 bases and J lost 10, with 17 bases in between. Germline V gives CDR1 SGHRS, CDR2 YFSETQ. The CDR3 loop reads CASSSPTGRGEQFF. For the CDR3, the DNA is TGCGCCAGCAGCTCCCCGACAGGCCGCGGAGAGCAGTTCTTC. Looking up the rest from reference TRBV5-1 and TRBJ2-1 gives the full variable domain: KAGVTQTPRYLIKTRGQQVTLSCSPISGHRSVSWYQQTPGQGLQFLFEYFSETQRNKGNFPGRFSGRQFSNSRSEMNVSTLELGDSALYLCASSSPTGRGEQFFGPGTRLTVL.

V gene TRBV4-2 combines with J gene TRBJ2-1; D is ambiguous. V lost 2 bases and J 6 bases, leaving 14 bases between the germline ends. The CDR3 contains 15 residues. The germline V gene has CDR1 LGHNA and CDR2 YNFKEQ. The CDR3 DNA is TGTGCCAGCAGCCAAAGACACTGGCGTCGCAATGAGCAGTTCTTC. It is translated as CASSQRHWRRNEQFF.

The rearrangement joins TRBV27 to TRBJ2-3, with D maybe TRBD2 (6 bases). This CDR3 contains 16 residues. The germline gives CDR1 MNHEY, CDR2 SMNVEV (reference sequence). With 3 bases removed from V and 4 bases from J, the gap between germline ends came to 17 bases. CDR3 DNA sequence: TGTGCCAGCAGTTTTGTCCCGGGAGAAGGGTCAGATACGCAGTATTTT. Protein: CASSFVPGEGSDTQYF.

The V and J genes are TRBV15 and TRBJ2-7; 7 nucleotides agree with TRBD2. The CDR3 loop spans 14 amino acids. Trimming removed 5 bases from V and 3 bases from J; junction bases left unmatched: 7. Germline V gene sequence: CDR1 LNHNV, CDR2 YYDKDF (reference sequence). Written as DNA, the CDR3 is TGTGCCACCAGCGGGCGGGAGTCCCACTACGAGCAGTACTTC. It encodes CATSGRESHYEQYF.

The V call is TRBV4-3, the J call TRBJ2-1; 8 bases are a match to TRBD1. Trimming cost V 1 base and J 7 bases; bases outside gene matches: 18. Germline CDR1 and CDR2: LGHNA and YSLEER. The CDR3 sequence is 19 residues long. CDR3 loop: CASSQAGGGGRPLWNEQFF. The CDR3 coding sequence is TGCGCCAGCAGCCAAGCAGGGGGCGGCGGCCGGCCCCTCTGGAATGAGCAGTTCTTC.